A single sample is the source of the 30 T cell receptor beta chains below, sequenced in a study of CXCR3-negative and CXCR3-positive naive CD8 T cells. The TRB cDNA libraries were prepared by 5' RACE with UMI labels. From the 5' RACE reads, TCRdb lists one entry per CDR3 protein and no DNA. Here the sample table reports under 55,000 distinct CDR3 sequences. The specimen sequenced was memory CD8+ T cells from blood. The receptors originated from a human donor in good health. Some clones in this sample may be carry-over from other donors' samples.

The genes are TRBV9 and TRBJ2-2; TCRdb names TRBD1, which stays unverified in the absence of DNA. This CDR3 is 13 amino acids long. Germline V gene data show CDR1 as SGDLS and CDR2 as YYNGEE. CDR3 region: CASSVTGTGELFF.

CDR3 region: CSARDQGRETEAFF. This chain connects TRBV20-1 to TRBJ1-1; TCRdb gives TRBD1 as the D gene, but with no DNA this cannot be confirmed. The CDR3 is 14 residues long. Germline CDR1 is DFQATT and CDR2 is SNEGSKA (reference sequence).

By frequency, this clonotype registers medium-sized. The chain uses TRBV20-1 and TRBJ1-1; lacking DNA, the TRBD1 call made by TCRdb goes unchecked. The CDR3 runs 12 residues. CDR1 and CDR2 (germline): DFQATT, SNEGSKA (reference sequence). The CDR3 reads CSAAQGDTEAFF.

This chain connects TRBV7-9 to TRBJ2-2; TCRdb's D gene call, TRBD2, goes unchecked for lack of DNA. This CDR3 region has 17 residues. Looked up from germline, CDR1 is SEHNR and CDR2 is FQNEAQ (reference sequence). The CDR3 protein is CASSLWTSGVNTGELFF.

The J gene is TRBJ2-2, the V gene TRBV12-3 or TRBV12-4; TCRdb gives TRBD1 as the D gene, but with no DNA this cannot be confirmed. The CDR3 contains 13 residues. CDR3: CASKDRNTGELFF.

This chain links TRBV7-9 with TRBJ1-1. Germline V lookup: CDR1 SEHNR, CDR2 FQNEAQ (reference sequence). The CDR3 sequence is 16 residues long. CDR3 sequence reads: CASSPRGSVSSPEAFF.

The V and J genes are TRBV18 and TRBJ2-1; absent DNA, TCRdb's TRBD1 call cannot be checked. Germline CDR1 and CDR2: KGHSH and LQKENI. This CDR3 contains 16 residues. This CDR3 is CASSPRSGPGANEQFF.

The chain has TRBV10-3 and TRBJ2-1. The CDR3 runs to 12 residues. CDR1 and CDR2 (germline): ENHRY, SYGVKD. The CDR3 sequence: CAISETSDEQFF.

The chain links TRBV20-1 to TRBJ2-3; lacking DNA, the TRBD2 call made by TCRdb goes unchecked. Germline-derived CDR1 and CDR2 are DFQATT and SNEGSKA (reference sequence). This CDR3 is 16 amino acids long. CDR3 in amino acids: CSARDGTSGPTDTQYF.

V usage is TRBV12-3 or TRBV12-4 and J usage is TRBJ2-3; TCRdb returns TRBD1, unconfirmable since there is no DNA. This CDR3 spans 15 amino acids. CDR3 amino acids: CASSTRGDPTDTQYF.

The V and J genes are TRBV28 and TRBJ1-1; TCRdb picks TRBD1, but there is no DNA to check that call. Germline V gene data show CDR1 as MDHEN and CDR2 as SYDVKM. This CDR3 is built from 14 residues. CDR3 in amino acids: CASISRGKNTEAFF.

The rearrangement joins TRBV6-4 to TRBJ1-5. The CDR3 length is 12 residues. Per the germline V gene, CDR1 is MRHNA and CDR2 is SNTAGT. The CDR3 loop reads CASSRISQPQHF.

This chain joins TRBV28 and TRBJ2-7; TCRdb lists TRBD2, though no DNA is available to test this call. This CDR3 has 13 residues. Per the germline V gene, CDR1 is MDHEN and CDR2 is SYDVKM. This chain's CDR3 is CASNSGNPYEQYF.

CDR3 sequence: CAISESYGWDTQYF. The chain is built from TRBV10-3 and TRBJ2-3. Germline V gives CDR1 ENHRY, CDR2 SYGVKD. The CDR3 loop spans 14 amino acids.

The chain is built from TRBV7-9 and TRBJ2-7. CDR1 is SEHNR, CDR2 FQNEAQ, per germline (reference sequence). The CDR3 runs to 13 residues. CDR3 amino acids: CASSLATTYEQYF.

This chain joins TRBV7-6 and TRBJ2-3; TCRdb reports TRBD1, a call that lacks DNA to check it against. This CDR3 has 14 residues. Per the germline V gene, CDR1 is SGHVS and CDR2 is FNYEAQ. The chain's CDR3 is CASSYTGGTDTQYF.

The chain is built from TRBV20-1 and TRBJ2-7. This CDR3 spans 11 amino acids. The germline V gene has CDR1 DFQATT and CDR2 SNEGSKA (reference sequence). The CDR3 sequence is CSAREDYEQYF.

The chain has TRBV6-5 and TRBJ2-2; TCRdb reports TRBD2, a call that lacks DNA to check it against. CDR1 is MNHEY and CDR2 is SVGAGI in the germline V gene. The CDR3 is 16 amino acids. The CDR3 is CASSYSGLANTGELFF.

V usage is TRBV4-3 and J usage is TRBJ2-2; no DNA is available, so the TRBD1 call from TCRdb remains unchecked. The CDR3 is 17 amino acids. Germline loops: CDR1 LGHNA, CDR2 YSLEER. CDR3 protein: CASSTRQGVANTGELFF.

This chain's CDR3 is CSVEDGRSTEAFF. The chain recombines TRBV29-1 with TRBJ1-1. Germline V gives CDR1 SQVTM, CDR2 ANQGSEA. The length of the CDR3 is 13 residues.

V gene TRBV28 combines with J gene TRBJ1-5; the D call of TRBD1 rests on TCRdb alone, since no DNA is present to check it. The CDR3 consists of 13 residues. Germline V gene data show CDR1 as MDHEN and CDR2 as SYDVKM. The CDR3 loop reads CASSQYRGQPQHF.

This chain joins TRBV28 and TRBJ2-1; as DNA is missing, the TRBD2 call by TCRdb cannot be tested. CDR1 and CDR2 from the germline V gene are MDHEN and SYDVKM. This CDR3 is 13 amino acids long. The CDR3 here is CASSLNLRYGQFF.

CDR3 region: CSLLVERGPYEQYF. This sequence joins TRBV20-1 and TRBJ2-7; TCRdb designates TRBD2, a call that cannot be tested without DNA. Germline V gene data show CDR1 as DFQATT and CDR2 as SNEGSKA (reference sequence). The CDR3 is made up of 14 amino acids.

The chain joins TRBV20-1 to TRBJ2-3; TCRdb's D call, TRBD1, is unchecked because there is no DNA. Germline assignment: CDR1 DFQATT and CDR2 SNEGSKA (reference sequence). The CDR3 extends over 15 amino acids. This CDR3 reads CSARDDRPFTDTQYF.

The CDR3 region is CASSLGLAGPQETQYF. The gene calls are TRBV11-2 and TRBJ2-5; TCRdb returns TRBD2, unconfirmable since there is no DNA. CDR1 is SGHAT and CDR2 is FQNNGV in the germline V gene. The CDR3 is 16 residues long.

The V call is TRBV12-3 or TRBV12-4, the J call TRBJ1-1; the TCRdb call, TRBD1, lacks DNA for checking. The CDR3 consists of 16 residues. The CDR3 sequence is CASSRSGDIGKTEAFF.

This clonotype registers medium-sized (0.01 to 0.1%) by frequency. This sequence joins TRBV6-5 and TRBJ2-1; TCRdb's assignment of TRBD2 cannot be checked, as there is no DNA. Germline V lookup: CDR1 MNHEY, CDR2 SVGAGI. CDR3 size: 13 residues. The CDR3 is CASSGPEGNEQFF.

The CDR3 sequence is CASSLGRGQGIVYEQYF. This rearrangement joins TRBV5-1 to TRBJ2-7; TCRdb indicates TRBD1, and absent DNA this call remains unverified. Germline V gene data show CDR1 as SGHRS and CDR2 as YFSETQ. The CDR3 has 17 amino acids.

The chain is built from TRBV5-4 and TRBJ2-7; no DNA is available, so the TRBD1 call from TCRdb remains unchecked. The CDR3 contains 12 residues. Germline CDR1 is SGHNT and CDR2 is YYREEE (reference sequence). Here the CDR3 reads CASSATGVEQYF.

The chain is built from TRBV2 and TRBJ1-4. From germline, CDR1 is SNHLY and CDR2 FYNNEI. This CDR3 has 15 residues. This chain's CDR3 is CASSEPGRENEKLFF.